The 10 T cell receptor beta chains below all came from one sample that was sequenced in a study of cytomegalovirus exposure and HLA in healthy donors. The study ran its PCR with 60 Vbeta and 13 Jbeta primers. Some clones are missing from TCRdb's copy, which holds only in-frame ones; the method was immunoSEQ multiplex PCR. Of roughly 100,000 clones listed, roughly 80% are singletons. The sample comprised PBMCs. The receptors originated from a man between 35 and 55 years old in good health and CMV-seronegative.

V usage is TRBV5-1 and J usage is TRBJ2-1; a possible D gene is TRBD2 (5 bases). The V gene's germline CDR1 is SGHRS and CDR2 YFSETQ. CDR3 size: 13 residues. Trimming took off 1 base at V and 9 bases at J, with 11 bases between the two ends. The CDR3 region is CASSLPGSCEQFF. In DNA, the CDR3 is TGCGCCAGCAGCTTGCCGGGGTCTTGTGAGCAGTTCTTC.

The chain joins TRBV7-2 to TRBJ2-5, with 7 bases lining up with TRBD2. The germline gives CDR1 SGHTA, CDR2 FQGNSA. This CDR3 is built from 16 residues. The junction had 12 bases not matched to a gene; V was cut back by 3 bases and J by 5 bases. The CDR3 loop reads CASSLVGDYSRETQYF. CDR3 sequence (DNA): TGTGCCAGCAGCTTGGTAGGGGACTATAGTCGGGAGACCCAGTACTTC.

V usage is TRBV11-3 and J usage is TRBJ2-5; D possibly corresponds to TRBD2 (6 bases). CDR3 length: 15 residues. The germline V and J ends were trimmed by 5 bases and 1 base, with 14 bases remaining between them. Germline lookup yields CDR1 SGHNT and CDR2 YENEEA. The DNA of the CDR3 is TGTGCCAGCAGCCGGTCTGCGGGGAGCCAAGAGACCCAGTACTTC. Residues: CASSRSAGSQETQYF.

This clone has more than one count but fewer than ten. The chain has TRBV29-1 and TRBJ2-2, with 7 positions matching TRBD2. The CDR3 covers 15 residues. Germline values: CDR1 SQVTM, CDR2 ANQGSEA. V dropped 3 bases and J dropped 5; count of bases not matched to a gene: 9. This CDR3 reads CSVDWGGSGTGELFF. For the CDR3, the DNA is TGCAGCGTTGATTGGGGAGGGAGCGGTACCGGGGAGCTGTTTTTT.

The chain uses TRBV30 and TRBJ1-1; a possible D gene is TRBD1 (6 bases). V lost 5 bases and J 4 bases, leaving 17 bases between the germline ends. This CDR3 contains 14 residues. Germline V lookup: CDR1 GTSNPN, CDR2 SVGIG (reference sequence). The CDR3 coding sequence is TGTGCCTGGGGTAGGGGGGGGAGTCTCACTGAAGCTTTCTTT. Protein: CAWGRGGSLTEAFF.

V is TRBV27 and J is TRBJ2-7; 10 nucleotides align to TRBD1. V shed 2 bases, J shed 2 bases, and the junction held 6 bases outside the gene matches. Germline assignment: CDR1 MNHEY and CDR2 SMNVEV (reference sequence). The CDR3 covers 16 residues. The CDR3 DNA is TGTGCCAGCAGTTTAGGACCGGGACAGGGGCCCTACGAGCAGTACTTC. Its protein product is CASSLGPGQGPYEQYF.

V and J are TRBV9 and TRBJ1-4, with D unresolved. This CDR3 spans 15 amino acids. V lost 0 bases and J 7 bases, leaving 13 bases between the germline ends. The germline V gene has CDR1 SGDLS and CDR2 YYNGEE. CDR3 protein: CASSVGRYRSEKLFF. CDR3 DNA sequence: TGTGCCAGCAGCGTAGGACGGTATCGGAGTGAAAAACTGTTTTTT.

The chain employs TRBV5-1 and TRBJ1-1; D gene unclear. CDR1 is SGHRS and CDR2 is YFSETQ in the germline V gene. This CDR3 region has 13 residues. V lost 1 base and J 7 bases, leaving 11 bases between the germline ends. As DNA, the CDR3 is TGCGCCAGCAGCTTGTTCGGGGTTGATGAAGCTTTCTTT. It is translated as CASSLFGVDEAFF.

V gene TRBV5-8 combines with J gene TRBJ2-2; the D gene is possibly TRBD2 (6 bases). This CDR3 spans 14 amino acids. V lost 4 bases and J 1 base, leaving 8 bases between the germline ends. Germline loops: CDR1 SGHTS, CDR2 YDEGEE. CDR3 loop: CASSHGGNTGELFF. CDR3 bases: TGTGCCAGCAGCCACGGGGGGAACACCGGGGAGCTGTTTTTT.

This clone was counted only a few times. The chain couples TRBV5-1 to TRBJ2-1; D is perhaps TRBD1 (5 bases). CDR1 and CDR2 from the germline V gene are SGHRS and YFSETQ. CDR3 length: 16 amino acids. V was clipped by 0 bases and J by 1 base, with 11 bases between them. This CDR3 is CASSLVVSGSYNEQFF. CDR3 coding DNA: TGCGCCAGCAGCTTGGTAGTTTCAGGGTCCTACAATGAGCAGTTCTTC.